One and the same sample provided the 28 T cell receptor beta chains below, sequenced in a study of blood T cell repertoires in COVID-19. The protocol was immunoSEQ multiplex PCR, while the TCRdb copy is restricted to in-frame clones and leaves out a portion. Found here are about 220,000 clones, roughly 85% of them singletons; the top ten hold approximately 2.6%. Sample: peripheral blood. These receptors were taken from a man aged 45 to 65 who had recovered from COVID-19.

The chain is built from TRBV24-1 and TRBJ2-3; D may be TRBD2 (6 bases). Germline values: CDR1 KGHDR, CDR2 SFDVKD. The CDR3 loop spans 15 amino acids. Deletions cut 2 bases from V and 6 bases from J, with 14 bases between. Here the CDR3 reads CATSDSTRRADTQYF. CDR3 sequence (DNA): TGTGCCACCAGTGATTCGACTAGGAGGGCCGATACGCAGTATTTT.

The V and J genes are TRBV3-1 (or the pseudogene TRBV3-2) and TRBJ2-7, with 9 bases fitting TRBD1. Per germline, CDR1 LGHDT and CDR2 YNNKEL (reference sequence). CDR3 length: 16 amino acids. V lost 4 bases to trimming and J lost 3 bases; unmatched junction nucleotides: 10. CDR3 sequence (DNA): TGTGCCAGCAGCCGACTCGGGACAGGGCAGCGCTACGAGCAGTACTTC. Its translation: CASSRLGTGQRYEQYF.

The V and J genes are TRBV7-9 and TRBJ2-4; 9 bases map to TRBD1. Germline V gene sequence: CDR1 SEHNR, CDR2 FQNEAQ (reference sequence). V dropped 5 bases and J dropped 7; count of bases not matched to a gene: 6. CDR3 length: 14 residues. The CDR3 DNA follows: TGTGCCAGCAGCCCTCCGGGACAGGGTAACATTCAGTACTTC. Its translation is CASSPPGQGNIQYF.

The gene calls are TRBV9 and TRBJ1-6, with D perhaps matching TRBD1 (5 bases). The CDR3 extends over 14 amino acids. Germline assignment: CDR1 SGDLS and CDR2 YYNGEE. V shed 4 bases and J shed 7 bases, with 12 bases lying between them. DNA of the CDR3: TGTGCCAGCAGCATCGACAGTGGGAATTCACCCCTCCACTTT. Its protein product is CASSIDSGNSPLHF.

V gene TRBV3-1 (or the pseudogene TRBV3-2) combines with J gene TRBJ2-5; 16 nucleotides agree with TRBD2. The CDR3 length is 20 residues. From germline, CDR1 is LGHDT and CDR2 YNNKEL (reference sequence). V lost 0 bases, J lost 4 bases, and 11 bases stayed unmatched. CDR3 amino acids: CASSQDGSGLAGGSGETQYF. CDR3 nucleotides: TGTGCCAGCAGCCAAGATGGGTCGGGACTAGCGGGAGGGTCGGGAGAGACCCAGTACTTC.

The chain is built from TRBV3-1 (or the pseudogene TRBV3-2) and TRBJ1-2; 7 bases align to TRBD1. J lost 5 bases, V lost 5 bases, and 8 bases had no gene match. Looked up from germline, CDR1 is LGHDT and CDR2 is YNNKEL (reference sequence). The length of the CDR3 is 14 residues. The CDR3 region is CASSSGTVGYGYTF. In DNA, the CDR3 is TGTGCCAGCAGCTCCGGGACAGTTGGTTATGGCTACACCTTC.

The V and J genes are TRBV7-8 and TRBJ2-1, with TRBD2 as a possible D gene (6 bases). The V and J ends lost 5 bases and 2 bases respectively, with 13 bases between them. Per germline, CDR1 SGHVS and CDR2 FQNEAQ. CDR3 size: 15 residues. Here the CDR3 reads CASSRTVAAYNEQFF. The CDR3, as DNA: TGTGCCAGCAGCCGTACGGTAGCGGCCTACAATGAGCAGTTCTTC. Combining the CDR3 with reference TRBV7-8 and TRBJ2-1 gives the whole variable domain GAGVSQSPRYKVAKRGQDVALRCDPISGHVSLFWYQQALGQGPEFLTYFQNEAQLDKSGLPSDRFFAERPEGSVSTLKIQRTQQEDSAVYLCASSRTVAAYNEQFFGPGTRLTVL.

This clone was observed a single time. The chain carries TRBV28 and TRBJ2-7, with D possibly being TRBD1 (5 bases). The germline CDR1 and CDR2 sequences are MDHEN and SYDVKM. CDR3 length: 12 residues. Deletions cut 8 bases from V and 4 bases from J, with 12 bases between. CDR3 DNA sequence: TGTGCCAGCCGGTTGGGGCAGTACGAGCAGTACTTC. This sequence encodes CASRLGQYEQYF.

The V gene is TRBV4-2, the J gene TRBJ2-3; D is perhaps TRBD2 (6 bases). Germline V gene data show CDR1 as LGHNA and CDR2 as YNFKEQ. Between the trimmed V and J ends, which lost 3 bases and 6 bases, there was a span of 13 bases. The CDR3 sequence is 14 residues long. DNA for the CDR3: TGTGCCAGCAGCCAGCGGGACGAGCAGGATACGCAGTATTTT. This codes for CASSQRDEQDTQYF.

The chain joins TRBV6-6 to TRBJ2-2, with 8 nucleotides matching TRBD2. The V and J ends lost 6 bases and 2 bases, in that order; junction bases with no gene match: 5. CDR1 and CDR2 (germline): MNHNY, SVGAGI (reference sequence). The CDR3 is 15 amino acids. The chain's CDR3 is CASRNSGINTGELFF. The CDR3 nucleotides are TGTGCCAGCAGGAATAGCGGGATCAACACCGGGGAGCTGTTTTTT.

The rearrangement joins TRBV7-8 to TRBJ2-7; perhaps TRBD2 as D (5 bases). The CDR3 sequence is 13 residues long. Trimming pared 5 bases from V and 6 bases from J, leaving 14 bases between. CDR1 is SGHVS and CDR2 is FQNEAQ in the germline V gene. Here the CDR3 reads CASSPITRAEQYF. In nucleotides, the CDR3 is TGTGCCAGCAGCCCTATTACGAGGGCCGAGCAGTACTTC.

This clone was observed once. The sample carries other DNA sequences with the same CDR3. The V call is TRBV5-1, the J call TRBJ1-2; D ambiguous. CDR3 size: 13 residues. V was pared by 1 base and J by 0 bases, with 4 bases between. Germline-derived CDR1 and CDR2 are SGHRS and YFSETQ. The CDR3: CASSLQANYGYTF. CDR3 in DNA: TGCGCCAGCAGCTTGCAGGCTAACTATGGCTACACCTTC.

The chain combines TRBV9 with TRBJ2-7, with 7 positions matching TRBD2. Germline CDR1 reads SGDLS; CDR2 reads YYNGEE. This CDR3 has 15 amino acids. The junction had 10 bases not matched to a gene; V was cut back by 4 bases and J by 3 bases. CDR3 protein: CASSTSWDYRYEQYF. CDR3 DNA sequence: TGTGCCAGCAGCACTTCTTGGGACTACCGCTACGAGCAGTACTTC.

The genes are TRBV5-4 and TRBJ2-7; TRBD2 aligns across 7 bases. CDR1 is SGHNT and CDR2 is YYREEE in the germline V gene (reference sequence). The CDR3 has 15 amino acids. J gave up 2 bases and V 2 bases, and 7 bases lay outside the gene matches. This CDR3 reads CASSFGSGNAYEQYF. CDR3 DNA sequence: TGTGCCAGCAGCTTTGGGAGCGGGAATGCCTACGAGCAGTACTTC.

The rearrangement joins TRBV4-1 to TRBJ1-5; possibly TRBD1 for D (5 bases). The CDR3 sequence is 14 residues long. Germline V gives CDR1 MGHRA, CDR2 YSYEKL. V shed 1 base and J shed 3 bases, with 7 bases lying between them. The CDR3: CASSQVQDNQPQHF. CDR3 bases: TGCGCCAGCAGCCAAGTACAGGACAATCAGCCCCAGCATTTT.

The chain carries TRBV6-5 and TRBJ2-3, with D uncertain. CDR3 length: 12 residues. Germline V CDR1 and CDR2: MNHEY, SVGAGI. V was shortened by 4 bases and J by 11 bases, with 13 bases between the two germline ends. DNA for the CDR3: TGTGCCAGCAGTTCTGGCTTCGCTCGGCAGTATTTT. Its protein product is CASSSGFARQYF.

This chain joins TRBV10-3 and TRBJ1-5; no reliable D call. The V and J ends lost 10 bases and 3 bases respectively, with 19 bases between them. This CDR3 region has 15 residues. The germline CDR1 and CDR2 sequences are ENHRY and SYGVKD. As DNA, the CDR3 is TGTGCCACTACTCCTGGGGAGGTCGCCAATCAGCCCCAGCATTTT. It translates to CATTPGEVANQPQHF.

This clone was detected only once. The chain recombines TRBV24-1 with TRBJ2-5; no firm D call. Germline values: CDR1 KGHDR, CDR2 SFDVKD. V lost 1 base and J lost 4, with 9 bases in between. The CDR3 runs 14 residues. The CDR3 sequence is CATSDFAQVETQYF. The CDR3, as DNA: TGTGCCACCAGTGATTTCGCGCAGGTAGAGACCCAGTACTTC.

This rearrangement joins TRBV2 to TRBJ2-5; possible D gene TRBD1, 6 bases. From germline, CDR1 is SNHLY and CDR2 FYNNEI. Trimming shortened V by 1 base and J by 2 bases, and 11 bases separated the two germline ends. The CDR3 extends over 15 amino acids. CDR3 DNA sequence: TGTGCCAGCAGTGAAGGGCCCAGGGGTCAAGAGACCCAGTACTTC. This codes for CASSEGPRGQETQYF.

This clone came up once. The gene calls are TRBV5-4 and TRBJ2-7; 7 bases are shared with TRBD2. Germline lookup yields CDR1 SGHNT and CDR2 YYREEE (reference sequence). The CDR3 consists of 15 residues. With 4 bases clipped from V and 4 bases from J, the junction kept 11 bases outside the gene matches. The CDR3 DNA follows: TGTGCCAGCAGCACACGTACCGGGACTAAGTACGAGCAGTACTTC. Its protein is CASSTRTGTKYEQYF.

The chain joins TRBV18 to TRBJ1-3; a weak D match, TRBD1 (5 bases). The germline gives CDR1 KGHSH, CDR2 LQKENI. The CDR3 has 18 residues. V was cut by 0 bases and J by 1 base, with 16 bases left in between. CDR3 DNA: TGTGCCAGCTCACCACCGTTCAGGTCGGGGGGATCTGGAAACACCATATATTTT. Its protein product is CASSPPFRSGGSGNTIYF.

The genes are TRBV7-6 and TRBJ2-7; the match to TRBD2 covers 9 bases. Germline CDR1 is SGHVS and CDR2 is FNYEAQ. Trimming cost V 5 bases and J 0 bases; bases outside gene matches: 8. The CDR3 is made up of 16 amino acids. The DNA of the CDR3 is TGTGCCAGCAGCCCCGCCCAGGGACTAGCCTCCTACGAGCAGTACTTC. As protein: CASSPAQGLASYEQYF.

The chain employs TRBV7-6 and TRBJ1-2; D is uncertain. Germline V gives CDR1 SGHVS, CDR2 FNYEAQ. This CDR3 contains 11 residues. The V end was cut by 4 bases, the J end by 3 bases, with 3 bases between. CDR3 protein: CASSSYYGYTF. The CDR3, as DNA: TGTGCCAGCAGCTCATACTATGGCTACACCTTC.

V usage is TRBV27 and J usage is TRBJ1-2; the match to TRBD1 covers 8 bases. Trimming at V came to 2 bases and at J to 8 bases, leaving 4 bases not matched to a gene. The CDR3 sequence is 13 residues long. Germline V gives CDR1 MNHEY, CDR2 SMNVEV (reference sequence). CDR3 sequence (DNA): TGTGCCAGCAGTTTAGCACAGGGGGGCGGCTACACCTTC. The encoded protein is CASSLAQGGGYTF.

There are a few counts of this clone. The chain uses TRBV28 and TRBJ2-7; TRBD2 matches 9 bases. Per germline, CDR1 MDHEN and CDR2 SYDVKM. V lost 6 bases, J lost 9 bases, and 6 bases stayed unmatched. This CDR3 comprises 12 residues. In nucleotides, the CDR3 is TGTGCCAGCAGCATACTGGGACTAGCGCAGTACTTC. This codes for CASSILGLAQYF.

This clone was picked up a small number of times. The chain carries TRBV16 and TRBJ1-1; TRBD1 matches 7 bases. After removal of 0 bases from V and 7 bases from J, the junction contained 5 bases not matched to a gene. CDR1 and CDR2 from the germline V gene are KGHSY and FQNENV. This CDR3 spans 14 amino acids. The CDR3 nucleotides read TGTGCCAGCAGCCAATCAGGACAGGCGAATGAAGCTTTCTTT. This translates into CASSQSGQANEAFF.

The gene calls are TRBV24-1 and TRBJ1-4, with D possibly matching TRBD1 (6 bases). Germline-derived CDR1 and CDR2 are KGHDR and SFDVKD. The CDR3 extends over 15 amino acids. The V end lost 4 bases, the J end lost 6 bases, and 14 bases lay between the germline ends. The CDR3 here is CATSEPGTPDEKLFF. The CDR3 DNA reads TGTGCCACCAGTGAACCCGGGACACCGGATGAAAAACTGTTTTTT.

This rearrangement joins TRBV25-1 to TRBJ2-3; 7 bases are a match to TRBD2. The CDR3 consists of 14 residues. Germline lookup yields CDR1 MGHDK and CDR2 SYGVNS. The J segment lost 3 bases and the V segment lost 1 base, leaving 1 base of the junction unmatched. CDR3 bases: TGTGCCAGCAGTGAATTGGGGGGGACAGATACGCAGTATTTT. Its translation: CASSELGGTDTQYF.